Listed here are 8 T cell receptor beta chains from one sample, sequenced in a study of shared clonotypes between healthy human individuals. Produced via immunoSEQ multiplex PCR; TCRdb's table is partial and in-frame only. The sample lists over a million clones, 70% to 80% occurring once. The sequenced material came from memory CD4+ T cells sorted from blood. Sample subset: CD45RA-negative fraction. The receptors originated from a young man in good health.

This chain joins TRBV5-1 and TRBJ2-1; TRBD2 aligns across 8 bases. The CDR3 runs to 14 residues. The J segment lost 8 bases and the V segment lost 5 bases, leaving 9 bases of the junction unmatched. Germline V gives CDR1 SGHRS, CDR2 YFSETQ. This CDR3 reads CASRLSGINDEQFF. Here the CDR3 DNA reads TGCGCCAGCAGACTTAGCGGGATTAATGATGAGCAGTTCTTC.

This sequence joins TRBV5-1 and TRBJ2-3; tentatively, D is TRBD1 or TRBD2 (5 bases each). The V gene's germline CDR1 is SGHRS and CDR2 YFSETQ. The length of the CDR3 is 15 residues. V lost 4 bases and J 1 base, leaving 13 bases between the germline ends. CDR3: CASSGDGSRTDTQYF. The CDR3, as DNA: TGCGCCAGCAGCGGGGACGGCTCTCGCACAGATACGCAGTATTTT.

The chain uses TRBV11-2 and TRBJ2-7; 14 nucleotides line up with TRBD2. The CDR3 consists of 18 residues. The germline V gene encodes CDR1 SGHAT and CDR2 FQNNGV. V shed 2 bases and J 5 bases; nucleotides not matched to a gene: 11. The CDR3 DNA reads TGTGCCAGCAGCTTAAAGGGACTAGCGGGAGTGTGGGGCAACGAGCAGTACTTC. Translated, it gives CASSLKGLAGVWGNEQYF.

The chain combines TRBV12-5 with TRBJ1-2; 9 nucleotides line up with TRBD1. Per the germline V gene, CDR1 is LGHNT and CDR2 is FRNRAP. This CDR3 has 13 residues. The trim removed 7 bases at V and 8 bases at J, leaving 8 bases unmatched. The DNA for the CDR3 is TGTGCTAGTGCCGGCGGGACAGGGCTAGGCTACACCTTC. Amino acid sequence: CASAGGTGLGYTF.

The V gene is TRBV6-5, the J gene TRBJ2-3, with 8 nucleotides matching TRBD2. J lost 5 bases, V lost 2 bases, and 6 bases had no gene match. Germline V gene sequence: CDR1 MNHEY, CDR2 SVGAGI. CDR3 size: 15 residues. CDR3 region: CASSYGAGVIDTQYF. The CDR3 DNA reads as TGTGCCAGCAGTTACGGAGCGGGGGTCATAGATACGCAGTATTTT.

The chain carries TRBV19 and TRBJ2-2; D unclear. The CDR3 sequence is 14 residues long. Germline V CDR1 and CDR2: LNHDA, SQIVND (reference sequence). V dropped 7 bases and J dropped 6 bases, with 15 bases sitting between them. The CDR3 DNA follows: TGTGCCAGTACTCCTCGAAGCTCGTCCGGGGAGCTGTTTTTT. This codes for CASTPRSSSGELFF. Drawing the rest from reference TRBV19 and TRBJ2-2, the complete variable domain is DGGITQSPKYLFRKEGQNVTLSCEQNLNHDAMYWYRQDPGQGLRLIYYSQIVNDFQKGDIAEGYSVSREKKESFPLTVTSAQKNPTAFYLCASTPRSSSGELFFGEGSRLTVL.

This rearrangement joins TRBV18 to TRBJ2-1; 11 bases align to TRBD2. This CDR3 comprises 17 residues. CDR1 is KGHSH, CDR2 LQKENI, per germline. V dropped 2 bases and J dropped 7; count of bases not matched to a gene: 10. The CDR3 DNA reads as TGTGCCAGCTCACCAGAGGGTAGCGGGAGGGCCTTGAATGAGCAGTTCTTC. It translates to CASSPEGSGRALNEQFF.

This chain uses TRBV7-2 with TRBJ2-3; 14 positions match TRBD2. CDR1 is SGHTA, CDR2 FQGNSA, per germline. CDR3 length: 16 residues. The V gene end was trimmed by 8 bases and the J gene end by 3 bases; junction bases not matched to a gene: 7. The CDR3 region is CASLKGLAGATDTQYF. CDR3 bases: TGTGCCAGCCTAAAGGGACTAGCGGGAGCAACAGATACGCAGTATTTT. The full variable domain, in which reference TRBV7-2 and TRBJ2-3 provide the parts outside the CDR3, is GAGVSQSPSNKVTEKGKDVELRCDPISGHTALYWYRQSLGQGLEFLIYFQGNSAPDKSGLPSDRFSAERTGGSVSTLTIQRTQQEDSAVYLCASLKGLAGATDTQYFGPGTRLTVL.